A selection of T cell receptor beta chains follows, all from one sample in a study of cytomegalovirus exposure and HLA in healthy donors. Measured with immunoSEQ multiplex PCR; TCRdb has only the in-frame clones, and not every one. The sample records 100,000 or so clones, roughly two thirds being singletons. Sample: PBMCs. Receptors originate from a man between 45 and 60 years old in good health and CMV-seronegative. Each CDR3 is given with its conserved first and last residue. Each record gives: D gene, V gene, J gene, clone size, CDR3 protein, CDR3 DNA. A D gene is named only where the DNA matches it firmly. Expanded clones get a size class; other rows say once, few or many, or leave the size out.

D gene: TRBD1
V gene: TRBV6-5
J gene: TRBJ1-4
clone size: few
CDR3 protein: CASSYRGLGTNEKLFF
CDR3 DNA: TGTGCCAGCAGTTACAGGGGGCTGGGGACTAATGAAAAACTGTTTTTT

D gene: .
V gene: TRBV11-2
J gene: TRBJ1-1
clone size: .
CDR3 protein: CASSLTRYTEAFF
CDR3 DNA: TGTGCCAGCAGCCTTACAAGATACACTGAAGCTTTCTTT

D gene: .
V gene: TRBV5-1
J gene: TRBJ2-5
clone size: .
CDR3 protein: CASSLTQETQYF
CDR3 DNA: TGCGCCAGCAGCTTAACGCAGGAGACCCAGTACTTC

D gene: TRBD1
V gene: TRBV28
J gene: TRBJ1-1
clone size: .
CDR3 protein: CASSPCRGDTEAFF
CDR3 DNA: TGTGCCAGCAGTCCTTGCAGGGGGGACACTGAAGCTTTCTTT

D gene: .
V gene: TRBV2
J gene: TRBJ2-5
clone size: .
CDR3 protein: CASSDSASLEKETQYF
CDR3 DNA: TGTGCCAGCAGTGACTCGGCTAGCTTAGAGAAAGAGACCCAGTACTTC

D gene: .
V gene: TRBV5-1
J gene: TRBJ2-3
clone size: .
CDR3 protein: CASSLAKSAADTQYF
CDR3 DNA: TGCGCCAGCAGCTTGGCCAAATCGGCGGCAGATACGCAGTATTTT

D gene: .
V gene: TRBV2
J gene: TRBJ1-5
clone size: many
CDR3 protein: CASTTGQGPNQPQHF
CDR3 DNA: TGTGCCAGCACCACCGGCCAGGGCCCTAATCAGCCCCAGCATTTT

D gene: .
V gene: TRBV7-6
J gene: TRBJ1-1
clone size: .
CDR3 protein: CASSSRGTGTEAFF
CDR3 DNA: TGTGCCAGCAGCTCAAGGGGTACAGGCACTGAAGCTTTCTTT

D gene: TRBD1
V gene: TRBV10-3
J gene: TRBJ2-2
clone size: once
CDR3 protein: CAISPRDRSLNTGELFF
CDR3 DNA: TGTGCCATCAGTCCCCGGGACAGGTCCCTTAACACCGGGGAGCTGTTTTTT

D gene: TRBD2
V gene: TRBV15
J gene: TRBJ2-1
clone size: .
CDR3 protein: CATSRDEAAGAGSYNEQFF
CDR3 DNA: TGTGCCACCAGCAGAGATGAGGCAGCGGGAGCTGGCTCCTACAATGAGCAGTTCTTC

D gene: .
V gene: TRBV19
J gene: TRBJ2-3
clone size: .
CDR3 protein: CARRSGGRHTQYF
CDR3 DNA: TGTGCCAGACGGTCGGGGGGCCGTCATACGCAGTATTTT

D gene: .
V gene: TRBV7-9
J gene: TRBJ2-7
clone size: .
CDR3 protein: CASSLSGGYEQYF
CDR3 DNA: TGTGCCAGCAGCTTATCTGGCGGGTACGAGCAGTACTTC

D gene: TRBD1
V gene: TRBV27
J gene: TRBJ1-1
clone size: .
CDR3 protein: CASSLLGQGKTEAFF
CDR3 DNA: TGTGCCAGCAGTTTACTGGGACAGGGGAAGACTGAAGCTTTCTTT

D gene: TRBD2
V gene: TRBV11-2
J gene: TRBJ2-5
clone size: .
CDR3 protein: CASRRGGGRGETQYF
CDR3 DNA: TGTGCCAGCAGACGGGGCGGCGGGAGGGGTGAGACCCAGTACTTC

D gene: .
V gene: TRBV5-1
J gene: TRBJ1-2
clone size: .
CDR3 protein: CASSLDSIYGYTF
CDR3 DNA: TGCGCCAGCAGCTTGGACAGCATCTATGGCTACACCTTC

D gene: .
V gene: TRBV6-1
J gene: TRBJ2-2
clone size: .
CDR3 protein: CASSRTESTGELFF
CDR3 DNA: TGTGCCAGCAGCAGGACAGAGAGCACCGGGGAGCTGTTTTTT

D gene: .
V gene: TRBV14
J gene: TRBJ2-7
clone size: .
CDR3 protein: CASSQVSGPYEQYF
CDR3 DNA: TGTGCCAGCAGCCAAGTCTCAGGGCCCTACGAGCAGTACTTC

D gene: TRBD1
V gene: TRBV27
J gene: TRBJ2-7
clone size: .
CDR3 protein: CASSFGWGQSQYF
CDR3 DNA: TGTGCCAGCAGTTTCGGGTGGGGACAGTCGCAGTACTTC

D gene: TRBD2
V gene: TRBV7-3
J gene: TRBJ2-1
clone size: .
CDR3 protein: CASSPTSGRVEQFF
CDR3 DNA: TGTGCCAGCAGCCCGACTAGCGGGAGGGTTGAGCAGTTCTTC

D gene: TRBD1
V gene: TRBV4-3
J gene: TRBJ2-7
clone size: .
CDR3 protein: CASSRGPGGGNEQYF
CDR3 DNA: TGCGCCAGCAGCCGGGGGCCAGGGGGCGGAAACGAGCAGTACTTC

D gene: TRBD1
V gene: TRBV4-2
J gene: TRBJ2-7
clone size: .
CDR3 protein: CASSQQRTGSYEQYF
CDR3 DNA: TGTGCCAGCAGCCAACAACGGACAGGCTCCTACGAGCAGTACTTC

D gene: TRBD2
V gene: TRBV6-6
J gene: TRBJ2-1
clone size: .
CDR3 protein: CASSSSTSGGRNEQFF
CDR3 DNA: TGTGCCAGCAGTTCATCGACTAGCGGGGGGCGGAATGAGCAGTTCTTC